The 24 T cell receptor beta chains reported below all come from one sample, sequenced in a study of cytomegalovirus exposure and HLA in healthy donors. Primers for the PCR totalled 60 Vbeta and 13 Jbeta. TCRdb keeps only in-frame clones here, not all; method: immunoSEQ multiplex PCR. The sample comprises about 180,000 clones, 65% to 85% of which are singletons, and over 2% rests with the top ten. The specimen sequenced was PBMCs. These receptors came from a man in his sixties in good health and CMV-seronegative.

This clone is a singleton in its sample. The rearrangement links TRBV6-5 to TRBJ1-1; D unclear. The CDR3 is made up of 11 amino acids. Germline CDR1 and CDR2: MNHEY and SVGAGI. Trimming pared 6 bases from V and 3 bases from J, leaving 5 bases between. CDR3 DNA sequence: TGTGCCAGCAGCCGAGACACTGAAGCTTTCTTT. Translation gives CASSRDTEAFF.

J is TRBJ1-2 and V is TRBV18, with 7 nucleotides matching TRBD1. Germline V lookup: CDR1 KGHSH, CDR2 LQKENI. The ends lost 3 bases at V and 6 bases at J; junction bases unmatched: 4. The CDR3 contains 13 residues. The chain's CDR3 is CASSPRGQDGYTF. The DNA of the CDR3 is TGTGCCAGCTCACCCCGCGGACAGGATGGCTACACCTTC. The variable domain in full, completed from reference TRBV18 and TRBJ1-2, reads NAGVMQNPRHLVRRRGQEARLRCSPMKGHSHVYWYRQLPEEGLKFMVYLQKENIIDESGMPKERFSAEFPKEGPSILRIQQVVRGDSAAYFCASSPRGQDGYTFGSGTRLTVV.

This clone was found once. CDR3 in DNA: TGTGCCAGTAGTATTCTAGGGGTCAGGGCGCAAGAGACCCAGTACTTC. Its protein is CASSILGVRAQETQYF. The chain couples TRBV19 to TRBJ2-5; weak D call: TRBD1 (5 bases). CDR3 length: 16 residues. With 3 bases removed from V and 2 bases from J, the gap between germline ends came to 16 bases. Germline-derived CDR1 and CDR2 are LNHDA and SQIVND (reference sequence).

The V and J genes are TRBV5-1 and TRBJ2-7; 7 positions agree with TRBD2. Germline V gene sequence: CDR1 SGHRS, CDR2 YFSETQ. J lost 0 bases, V lost 0 bases, and 9 bases had no gene match. CDR3 size: 17 residues. CDR3 DNA: TGCGCCAGCAGCTTGGCCCCTAGCGGTGGAAACTCCTACGAGCAGTACTTC. The encoded protein is CASSLAPSGGNSYEQYF. The full variable domain, in which reference TRBV5-1 and TRBJ2-7 provide the parts outside the CDR3, is KAGVTQTPRYLIKTRGQQVTLSCSPISGHRSVSWYQQTPGQGLQFLFEYFSETQRNKGNFPGRFSGRQFSNSRSEMNVSTLELGDSALYLCASSLAPSGGNSYEQYFGPGTRLTVT.

The chain has TRBV5-6 and TRBJ1-5, with TRBD1 matching over 8 bases. With 2 bases clipped from V and 7 bases from J, the junction kept 5 bases outside the gene matches. The CDR3 sequence is 14 residues long. The V gene's germline CDR1 is SGHDT and CDR2 YYEEEE. The CDR3: CASSFSGGGQPQHF. CDR3 bases: TGTGCCAGCAGCTTCTCAGGGGGCGGGCAGCCCCAGCATTTT.

This clone showed up just once. The chain uses TRBV10-3 and TRBJ2-1, with 9 nucleotides matching TRBD1. The CDR3 has 16 amino acids. The germline V gene has CDR1 ENHRY and CDR2 SYGVKD. The ends lost 3 bases at V and 1 base at J; junction bases unmatched: 4. CDR3 coding DNA: TGTGCCATCAGTGATACCGACAGGGGGTCCTACAATGAGCAGTTCTTC. Its translation: CAISDTDRGSYNEQFF.

The rearrangement uses TRBV19 and TRBJ1-5, with 8 bases that match TRBD1. CDR1 is LNHDA, CDR2 SQIVND, per germline (reference sequence). V shed 5 bases and J 2 bases; nucleotides not matched to a gene: 5. CDR3 length: 15 residues. CDR3 bases: TGTGCCAGTAGTGGACAGGGTTTCGGCAATCAGCCCCAGCATTTT. Translated: CASSGQGFGNQPQHF.

The chain joins TRBV19 to TRBJ1-5; D uncertain. The CDR3 spans 16 residues. V lost 3 bases and J 1 base, leaving 13 bases between the germline ends. Germline-derived CDR1 and CDR2 are LNHDA and SQIVND (reference sequence). CDR3 nucleotide sequence: TGTGCCAGTAGTATTTTAGGGAGGATAAGCAATCAGCCCCAGCATTTT. It is translated as CASSILGRISNQPQHF.

The gene calls are TRBV19 and TRBJ2-1; D gene uncertain. V gave up 5 bases and J gave up 4 bases, with 18 bases separating them. In germline, CDR1 is LNHDA, CDR2 SQIVND (reference sequence). This CDR3 comprises 16 residues. Here the CDR3 reads CASSVPDSTYYNEQFF. DNA of the CDR3: TGTGCCAGTAGTGTCCCAGACTCAACATATTACAATGAGCAGTTCTTC.

This clone was recorded a few times. The genes are TRBV5-6 and TRBJ1-4; D unclear. Trimming took 4 bases from V and 0 from J, leaving 19 bases between them. This CDR3 is 18 amino acids long. CDR1 SGHDT and CDR2 YYEEEE come from the germline V gene. CDR3 coding DNA: TGTGCCAGCAGCCGGATAGTCAGAGAGCAGGCAACTAATGAAAAACTGTTTTTT. Encoded protein: CASSRIVREQATNEKLFF.

This chain joins TRBV5-8 and TRBJ2-1; D unresolved. The CDR3 covers 11 residues. The germline V and J ends were trimmed by 3 bases and 8 bases, with 6 bases remaining between them. Germline values: CDR1 SGHTS, CDR2 YDEGEE. CDR3 nucleotides: TGTGCCAGCAGCTACAGTTATGAGCAGTTCTTC. Protein product: CASSYSYEQFF.

This chain links TRBV27 with TRBJ1-1, with D tentatively TRBD1 (6 bases). This CDR3 region has 16 residues. V lost 5 bases to trimming and J lost 1 base, with 17 bases between them. Germline loops: CDR1 MNHEY, CDR2 SMNVEV (reference sequence). This chain's CDR3 is CASSPRTVGGNTEAFF. CDR3 DNA: TGTGCCAGCAGTCCAAGGACAGTCGGAGGGAACACTGAAGCTTTCTTT.

The chain has TRBV9 and TRBJ2-6; 7 bases match TRBD1. The V gene end was trimmed by 4 bases and the J gene end by 0 bases; junction bases not matched to a gene: 13. Germline V gene sequence: CDR1 SGDLS, CDR2 YYNGEE. This CDR3 region has 19 residues. The CDR3 bases are TGTGCCAGCAGCATAAACCGGGACAGACCGTTCTCTGGGGCCAACGTCCTGACTTTC. Its translation is CASSINRDRPFSGANVLTF.

This chain uses TRBV5-1 with TRBJ2-5; D ambiguous. The germline gives CDR1 SGHRS, CDR2 YFSETQ. This CDR3 spans 15 amino acids. V was pared by 0 bases and J by 5 bases, with 14 bases between. DNA of the CDR3: TGCGCCAGCAGCTTGGCCTTTCGGGTAGAGGAGACCCAGTACTTC. It yields the protein CASSLAFRVEETQYF. The variable domain in full, completed from reference TRBV5-1 and TRBJ2-5, reads KAGVTQTPRYLIKTRGQQVTLSCSPISGHRSVSWYQQTPGQGLQFLFEYFSETQRNKGNFPGRFSGRQFSNSRSEMNVSTLELGDSALYLCASSLAFRVEETQYFGPGTRLLVL.

The chain recombines TRBV18 with TRBJ1-1; a weak D match, TRBD1 (5 bases). CDR1 is KGHSH and CDR2 is LQKENI in the germline V gene. With 2 bases removed from V and 2 bases from J, the gap between germline ends came to 9 bases. The length of the CDR3 is 14 residues. CDR3 coding DNA: TGTGCCAGCTCACCAACAGGTCGTAACACTGAAGCTTTCTTT. It specifies CASSPTGRNTEAFF.

The genes are TRBV19 and TRBJ2-7; D might be TRBD1 (5 bases). The CDR3 is 14 residues long. V was clipped by 3 bases and J by 3 bases, with 12 bases between them. From germline, CDR1 is LNHDA and CDR2 SQIVND (reference sequence). CDR3 in DNA: TGTGCCAGTAGTATGGGCCAGGGAAGCTACGAGCAGTACTTC. Translating it yields CASSMGQGSYEQYF.

V usage is TRBV19 and J usage is TRBJ2-7; 7 positions agree with TRBD2. CDR1 and CDR2 from the germline V gene are LNHDA and SQIVND (reference sequence). This CDR3 region has 14 residues. V was pared by 3 bases and J by 0 bases, with 2 bases of the junction left unmatched. DNA for the CDR3: TGTGCCAGTAGTATCTCTAGCGGCTCCTACGAGCAGTACTTC. It translates to CASSISSGSYEQYF.

The CDR3 region has the DNA TGCGCCAGCAGCCGGACTAGCGGGGGATCTGGGTACGAGCAGTACTTC. It specifies CASSRTSGGSGYEQYF. The chain couples TRBV5-1 to TRBJ2-7; 13 bases are shared with TRBD2. With 4 bases clipped from V and 4 bases from J, the junction kept 8 bases outside the gene matches. Germline V gene data show CDR1 as SGHRS and CDR2 as YFSETQ. This CDR3 region has 16 residues.

Written as DNA, the CDR3 is TGTGCCAGTAGTCCCGGACGGGAGAAGAGACCCCAGTACTTC. Protein sequence: CASSPGREKRPQYF. This rearrangement joins TRBV19 to TRBJ2-5; possibly TRBD2 for D (6 bases). CDR3 length: 14 amino acids. V lost 5 bases to trimming and J lost 9 bases, with 19 bases between them. Per the germline V gene, CDR1 is LNHDA and CDR2 is SQIVND (reference sequence).

The V and J genes are TRBV18 and TRBJ2-7; D possibly corresponds to TRBD1 (5 bases). CDR3 length equals 15 residues. The V and J ends lost 6 bases and 3 bases respectively, with 18 bases between them. Germline V lookup: CDR1 KGHSH, CDR2 LQKENI. The CDR3 protein is CASSPPDRRDYEQYF. In DNA, the CDR3 is TGTGCCAGCTCCCCCCCAGACAGAAGGGACTACGAGCAGTACTTC.

This chain connects TRBV5-1 to TRBJ1-1; TRBD1 is a possible D gene (5 bases). The CDR3 consists of 15 residues. V lost 0 bases to trimming and J lost 4 bases, with 13 bases between them. Germline V lookup: CDR1 SGHRS, CDR2 YFSETQ. CDR3 DNA: TGCGCCAGCAGCTTGGATGGGGGGAGAATCACTGAAGCTTTCTTT. This encodes CASSLDGGRITEAFF.

The rearrangement links TRBV5-6 to TRBJ1-1; 9 nucleotides align to TRBD1. The CDR3 sequence is 16 residues long. Germline V CDR1 and CDR2: SGHDT, YYEEEE. Losses at the gene ends were 4 bases for V and 7 bases for J; bases not matched to a gene: 14. DNA of the CDR3: TGTGCCAGCAGCCTGACCACGACAGGGGGAAACTATGAAGCTTTCTTT. Translation gives CASSLTTTGGNYEAFF.

This clone occurred a few times. The CDR3 here is CASSGTRLANVLTF. The CDR3 DNA reads TGTGCCAGCAGCGGGACTAGGCTGGCCAACGTCCTGACTTTC. The J gene is TRBJ2-6, the V gene TRBV9, with TRBD2 matching over 7 bases. The CDR3 spans 14 residues. Losses at the gene ends were 3 bases for V and 6 bases for J; bases not matched to a gene: 3. In germline, CDR1 is SGDLS, CDR2 YYNGEE.

The chain has TRBV5-4 and TRBJ2-2, with D hard to call. There are 13 residues in the CDR3. CDR1 and CDR2 from the germline V gene are SGHNT and YYREEE (reference sequence). V shed 1 base and J shed 11 bases, with 12 bases lying between them. Written as DNA, the CDR3 is TGTGCCAGCAGCTTGTCAATTTCAGATGAGCTGTTTTTT. It specifies CASSLSISDELFF. The whole variable domain, filled in from reference TRBV5-4 and TRBJ2-2, reads ETGVTQSPTHLIKTRGQQVTLRCSSQSGHNTVSWYQQALGQGPQFIFQYYREEENGRGNFPPRFSGLQFPNYSSELNVNALELDDSALYLCASSLSISDELFFGEGSRLTVL.